The 30 T cell receptor beta chains below all came from one sample that was sequenced in a study of cytomegalovirus exposure and HLA in healthy donors. The repertoire was sequenced with immunoSEQ multiplex PCR; TCRdb's copy has only in-frame clones and lacks some. The table includes about 160,000 clones, just under 90% detected once. The sample was PBMCs. The receptors stem from a man younger than 35 in good health and CMV-seropositive.

The chain employs TRBV7-9 and TRBJ1-4, with D perhaps matching TRBD1 (6 bases). Per germline, CDR1 SEHNR and CDR2 FQNEAQ (reference sequence). Trimming removed 5 bases from V and 4 bases from J, with 11 bases in between. The CDR3 covers 14 residues. CDR3 bases: TGTGCCAGCAGCCCATGGGACAATAATGAAAAACTGTTTTTT. Its protein is CASSPWDNNEKLFF.

This clone was counted a few times. This chain uses TRBV9 with TRBJ1-1; 7 bases match TRBD1. The germline V gene has CDR1 SGDLS and CDR2 YYNGEE. This CDR3 region has 14 residues. Trimming took 4 bases from V and 3 from J; bases not matched to a gene: 6. In DNA, the CDR3 is TGTGCCAGCAGCCTCAGGGGGGAGTACACTGAAGCTTTCTTT. This encodes CASSLRGEYTEAFF.

The chain uses TRBV9 and TRBJ2-2; TRBD1 aligns across 7 bases. This CDR3 is 16 amino acids long. Germline values: CDR1 SGDLS, CDR2 YYNGEE. V lost 0 bases and J lost 0; bases outside the gene matches: 2. The CDR3 DNA sequence: TGTGCCAGCAGCGTAGAGGACAGGTCGAACACCGGGGAGCTGTTTTTT. This codes for CASSVEDRSNTGELFF.

The V call is TRBV7-9, the J call TRBJ1-1, with D possibly matching TRBD1 (6 bases). CDR1 and CDR2 (germline): SEHNR, FQNEAQ (reference sequence). This CDR3 has 12 amino acids. Trimming removed 7 bases from V and 6 bases from J, with 12 bases in between. CDR3 in DNA: TGTGCCAGCACCTCAGGGGTCTCTGAAGCTTTCTTT. Translated: CASTSGVSEAFF.

The rearrangement uses TRBV6-6 and TRBJ2-1, with 11 bases fitting TRBD1. Per the germline V gene, CDR1 is MNHNY and CDR2 is SVGAGI (reference sequence). The junction had 4 bases not matched to a gene; V was cut back by 2 bases and J by 10 bases. CDR3 size: 14 residues. The CDR3 coding sequence is TGTGCCAGCAGTTACAAGGGACAGGGGGGCGAGCAGTTCTTC. Translation: CASSYKGQGGEQFF.

The chain uses TRBV6-1 and TRBJ2-5, with 8 bases fitting TRBD1. The germline CDR1 and CDR2 sequences are MNHNS and SASEGT. V lost 3 bases and J lost 6; bases outside the gene matches: 12. This CDR3 comprises 16 residues. The CDR3 DNA is TGTGCCAGCAGTGACCGGACAGGGAGAGATGGGAAGACCCAGTACTTC. Translating gives CASSDRTGRDGKTQYF.

The chain couples TRBV28 to TRBJ1-2; 8 nucleotides line up with TRBD1. Germline CDR1 reads MDHEN; CDR2 reads SYDVKM. V dropped 5 bases and J dropped 0; count of bases not matched to a gene: 8. CDR3 size: 16 residues. The CDR3 nucleotides are TGTGCCAGCAGTCCCGGGACAGGTCCCACTAACTATGGCTACACCTTC. Its protein is CASSPGTGPTNYGYTF.

This clone was observed a few times. V and J are TRBV4-1 and TRBJ2-7; tentatively, D is TRBD1 (6 bases). The germline V gene has CDR1 MGHRA and CDR2 YSYEKL. Trimming pared 2 bases from V and 3 bases from J, leaving 11 bases between. The CDR3 loop spans 14 amino acids. The CDR3 nucleotides read TGCGCCAGCAGCCAACACAGGGAAGTCTACGAGCAGTACTTC. This translates into CASSQHREVYEQYF.

This chain joins TRBV9 and TRBJ2-1; TRBD1 matches 9 bases. V was clipped by 0 bases and J by 2 bases; unmatched bases: 0. The CDR3 contains 15 residues. CDR1 and CDR2 from the germline V gene are SGDLS and YYNGEE. The CDR3, as DNA: TGTGCCAGCAGCGTAGGACAGGGGGCCTACAATGAGCAGTTCTTC. Its protein is CASSVGQGAYNEQFF.

The chain employs TRBV19 and TRBJ2-1, with D tentatively TRBD1 (5 bases). Germline V gene data show CDR1 as LNHDA and CDR2 as SQIVND (reference sequence). V was shortened by 3 bases and J by 7 bases, with 10 bases between the two germline ends. This CDR3 region has 13 residues. CDR3 nucleotides: TGTGCCAGTAGTATTGGCAGGGTTAATGAGCAGTTCTTC. Residues: CASSIGRVNEQFF.

The chain uses TRBV28 and TRBJ1-1; a possible D gene is TRBD1 (5 bases). CDR3 length: 17 amino acids. The ends were cut back, 5 bases at V and 0 bases at J, with 19 bases in the middle. Germline V gene lookup returns CDR1 MDHEN and CDR2 SYDVKM. Here the CDR3 reads CASSLRWGRPMNTEAFF. CDR3 nucleotide sequence: TGTGCCAGCAGTCTAAGGTGGGGCAGACCCATGAACACTGAAGCTTTCTTT.

Only one count was recorded for this clone. The chain combines TRBV7-9 with TRBJ2-1; 8 bases are shared with TRBD1. The CDR3 is made up of 16 amino acids. Unmatched junction bases numbered 11, after V lost 5 bases and J lost 5 bases. CDR1 and CDR2 from the germline V gene are SEHNR and FQNEAQ (reference sequence). CDR3 residues: CASSNSLGQANNEQFF. The CDR3 DNA reads TGTGCCAGCAGCAACTCGTTGGGACAGGCCAACAATGAGCAGTTCTTC.

This rearrangement joins TRBV28 to TRBJ2-1, with TRBD1 matching 10 bases. After removal of 8 bases from V and 4 bases from J, the junction contained 11 bases not matched to a gene. The CDR3 is 16 residues long. CDR1 MDHEN and CDR2 SYDVKM come from the germline V gene. The CDR3 nucleotides are TGTGCCAGCGGGGCTTGGGGACAGGGGTTTTACAATGAGCAGTTCTTC. It translates to CASGAWGQGFYNEQFF.

The chain has TRBV18 and TRBJ2-7, with TRBD2 matching over 9 bases. Germline CDR1 is KGHSH and CDR2 is LQKENI. The CDR3 sequence is 15 residues long. V lost 5 bases to trimming and J lost 6 bases; unmatched junction nucleotides: 11. The DNA for the CDR3 is TGTGCCAGCTCAGCCGCCGGGACTAGCTGGCGCGAGCAGTACTTC. Protein: CASSAAGTSWREQYF.

J is TRBJ2-1 and V is TRBV9; TRBD2 matches at 7 bases. Germline V gene lookup returns CDR1 SGDLS and CDR2 YYNGEE. This CDR3 contains 15 residues. J lost 1 base, V lost 4 bases, and 5 bases had no gene match. The CDR3 loop is CASSPSGTSYNEQFF. The CDR3 DNA sequence: TGTGCCAGCAGCCCGAGCGGGACGTCCTACAATGAGCAGTTCTTC.

The chain combines TRBV23-1 with TRBJ2-7; 10 nucleotides line up with TRBD1. TRBV23-1 is an ORF, with its function uncertain. Germline trimming cut 4 bases from V and 3 bases from J; bases unmatched to any gene: 12. The CDR3 extends over 17 amino acids. The CDR3 sequence is CASSPPDRTGGNYEQYF. The DNA of the CDR3 is TGCGCCAGCAGTCCCCCCGACCGGACAGGGGGAAACTACGAGCAGTACTTC.

The genes are TRBV11-2 and TRBJ2-1; tentative D call: TRBD1 (5 bases). There are 13 residues in the CDR3. From germline, CDR1 is SGHAT and CDR2 FQNNGV. V was cut by 6 bases and J by 4 bases, with 10 bases left in between. The CDR3 here is CASSPTAYNEQFF. Here the CDR3 DNA reads TGTGCCAGCAGTCCGACAGCTTACAATGAGCAGTTCTTC.

The gene calls are TRBV19 and TRBJ2-5, with 8 bases lining up with TRBD2. Germline assignment: CDR1 LNHDA and CDR2 SQIVND (reference sequence). The CDR3 covers 13 residues. Trimming took 8 bases from V and 4 from J; bases not matched to a gene: 6. CDR3 nucleotides: TGTGCCAGTGGAAAGCGGGAGACAGAGACCCAGTACTTC. Protein sequence: CASGKRETETQYF. The whole variable domain, remainder taken from reference TRBV19 and TRBJ2-5, is DGGITQSPKYLFRKEGQNVTLSCEQNLNHDAMYWYRQDPGQGLRLIYYSQIVNDFQKGDIAEGYSVSREKKESFPLTVTSAQKNPTAFYLCASGKRETETQYFGPGTRLLVL.

This clone has a handful of counts. The gene calls are TRBV11-2 and TRBJ2-1, with a possible D match to TRBD1 (5 bases). This CDR3 comprises 15 residues. CDR1 is SGHAT, CDR2 FQNNGV, per germline. Trimming cost V 1 base and J 8 bases, with 15 bases left between them. The CDR3 nucleotides are TGTGCCAGCAGCTTAGTTAGGGGCTTGCGAGATGAGCAGTTCTTC. Translated: CASSLVRGLRDEQFF.

This chain joins TRBV2 and TRBJ2-1, with 8 bases aligning to TRBD2. Germline loops: CDR1 SNHLY, CDR2 FYNNEI. The CDR3 contains 18 residues. V shed 2 bases, J shed 0 bases, and the junction held 9 bases outside the gene matches. The CDR3 DNA is TGTGCCAGCAGTGAATCGATGTTCCTAGCGGGCTCCTACAATGAGCAGTTCTTC. This translates into CASSESMFLAGSYNEQFF.

The chain links TRBV5-6 to TRBJ1-2, with 9 positions matching TRBD1. Germline V gene lookup returns CDR1 SGHDT and CDR2 YYEEEE. CDR3 length: 13 residues. After removal of 4 bases from V and 5 bases from J, the junction contained 3 bases not matched to a gene. Written as DNA, the CDR3 is TGTGCCAGCAGCAGGGACAGGGTATATGGCTACACCTTC. It translates to CASSRDRVYGYTF.

The chain recombines TRBV27 with TRBJ1-5; the D is unclear. The germline CDR1 and CDR2 sequences are MNHEY and SMNVEV (reference sequence). CDR3 length: 13 amino acids. V lost 2 bases and J 6 bases, leaving 8 bases between the germline ends. The CDR3 DNA is TGTGCCAGCAGTTTAGGGCGGGGTCAGCCCCAGCATTTT. It is translated as CASSLGRGQPQHF.

The rearrangement joins TRBV11-2 to TRBJ2-7, with TRBD2 matching over 13 bases. J gave up 0 bases and V 6 bases, and 2 bases lay outside the gene matches. This CDR3 region has 15 residues. Germline CDR1 and CDR2: SGHAT and FQNNGV. CDR3 region: CASRTSGRGSYEQYF. The CDR3 bases are TGTGCCAGCAGAACTAGCGGGAGGGGCTCCTACGAGCAGTACTTC.

This chain uses TRBV28 with TRBJ1-4, with 10 bases aligning to TRBD1. The CDR3 length is 15 residues. Per germline, CDR1 MDHEN and CDR2 SYDVKM. Trimming at V came to 4 bases and at J to 12 bases, leaving 11 bases not matched to a gene. Here the CDR3 DNA reads TGTGCCAGCAGTTCCGGGACAGGGGTTTTTGGAGAACTGTTTTTT. Translated: CASSSGTGVFGELFF.

The chain recombines TRBV5-1 with TRBJ2-3; 8 bases align to TRBD1. There are 14 residues in the CDR3. J gave up 2 bases and V 7 bases, and 6 bases lay outside the gene matches. Germline V gene data show CDR1 as SGHRS and CDR2 as YFSETQ. The CDR3: CASGWTGHTDTQYF. The CDR3 DNA sequence: TGCGCCAGCGGATGGACAGGGCACACAGATACGCAGTATTTT.

The chain employs TRBV29-1 and TRBJ2-7, with 7 bases fitting TRBD2. CDR1 is SQVTM and CDR2 is ANQGSEA in the germline V gene. The CDR3 extends over 14 amino acids. V lost 1 base and J lost 4; bases outside the gene matches: 7. The CDR3 sequence: CSVEARGEQYEQYF. In DNA, the CDR3 is TGCAGCGTTGAAGCCCGGGGGGAACAATACGAGCAGTACTTC.

The chain employs TRBV10-3 and TRBJ2-7; D might be TRBD1 (6 bases). Trimming pared 5 bases from V and 0 bases from J, leaving 14 bases between. Germline V gives CDR1 ENHRY, CDR2 SYGVKD. There are 15 residues in the CDR3. The chain's CDR3 is CAISQQGTSSYEQYF. The CDR3 coding sequence is TGTGCCATCAGTCAACAGGGCACAAGCTCCTACGAGCAGTACTTC.

The rearrangement links TRBV11-3 to TRBJ2-3, with 8 bases lining up with TRBD1. Germline CDR1 SGHNT, CDR2 YENEEA. The CDR3 spans 16 residues. With V trimmed by 2 bases and J by 6 bases, 10 bases remained unmatched. As DNA, the CDR3 is TGTGCCAGCAGCTTAACGGACAGGGTTTCCTCCGATACGCAGTATTTT. Protein sequence: CASSLTDRVSSDTQYF.

The genes are TRBV10-3 and TRBJ2-1; TRBD2 matches at 12 bases. Germline V gene sequence: CDR1 ENHRY, CDR2 SYGVKD. The CDR3 totals 17 residues. V was pared by 3 bases and J by 5 bases, with 8 bases of the junction left unmatched. The CDR3 bases are TGTGCCATCAGTGACACTTTCCTAGCGGGAGGGAACAATGAGCAGTTCTTC. Its translation: CAISDTFLAGGNNEQFF.

This chain links TRBV4-2 with TRBJ1-2; the D is unclear. The length of the CDR3 is 14 residues. V dropped 0 bases and J dropped 3 bases, with 8 bases sitting between them. Germline CDR1 LGHNA, CDR2 YNFKEQ. CDR3 region: CASSQEADYYGYTF. The DNA for the CDR3 is TGTGCCAGCAGCCAAGAGGCGGACTACTATGGCTACACCTTC.